Listed below are T cell receptor beta chains from one sample, sequenced in a study of CD8 T cells in ankylosing spondylitis. One entry per CDR3 protein, called by TCRdb with MiXCR from the 5' RACE reads. Altogether under 850,000 distinct CDR3 sequences are present, under 20% being singletons, with the ten largest covering roughly a fifth. The sample consisted of blood, either unsorted or a sorted T cell fraction (not recorded which). The receptor set was obtained from a male donor with ankylosing spondylitis. The CDR3 runs from the conserved cysteine through the conserved F or W. Fields, in order: J gene, V gene, clone size, D gene, CDR3 DNA, CDR3 protein. D genes are given only for firm matches. Clone sizes are given selectively: once, few, many, or a class where the clone is expanded.

TRBJ2-7 TRBV12-3/TRBV12-4 . . TGTGCCAGCCCCCGGCGGGCAGGGTTGAGCGAGCAGTACTTC CASPRRAGLSEQYF
TRBJ1-6 TRBV20-1 . . TGCAGTGCTAGGTCGGGACAAAATAATTCACCCCTCCACTTT CSARSGQNNSPLHF
TRBJ2-1 TRBV19 . TRBD2 TGTGCCAGTAGTGCCAGACTAGCGCTCAATGAGCAGTTCTTC CASSARLALNEQFF
TRBJ2-3 TRBV20-1 few . TGCAGTGCTAGAGGGGGTGTAAGGCGTAGCACAGATACGCAGTATTTT CSARGGVRRSTDTQYF
TRBJ1-1 TRBV29-1 . TRBD1 TGCAGCGTTATTACTCCGGGACAGACGAACACTGAAGCTTTCTTT CSVITPGQTNTEAFF
TRBJ2-1 TRBV4-1 . . TGCGCCAGCAGCCAAGAGGTTCGAGGAAATGAGCAGTTCTTC CASSQEVRGNEQFF
TRBJ1-1 TRBV7-4 few . TGTGCCAGCAGCTTCTGGATTTCTATTGAAGCTTTCTTT CASSFWISIEAFF
TRBJ1-4 TRBV29-1 few . TGCAGCGTTGAAGATGGGGCAACTAATGAAAAACTGTTTTTT CSVEDGATNEKLFF
TRBJ2-1 TRBV12-3/TRBV12-4 . TRBD1 TGTGCCAGCAGGGGGACAGTACTACAGGGCTTCTACAATGAGCAGTTCTTC CASRGTVLQGFYNEQFF
TRBJ2-7 TRBV6-1 . . TGTGCCAGCAGCCTGGGACATCGCTACGAGCAGTACTTC CASSLGHRYEQYF
TRBJ2-2 TRBV5-1 few . TGCGCCAGCCGGGCCTCGAACACCGGGGAGCTGTTTTTT CASRASNTGELFF
TRBJ1-2 TRBV28 . TRBD1 TGTGCCAGCAGAGGGGGCGGCTATGGCTACACCTTC CASRGGGYGYTF
TRBJ2-2 TRBV11-1 . TRBD2 TGTGCCAGCAGCTTAGCGCGGTGGACTAGCGGGGGGGCCCCAATTACGAACACCGGGGAGCTGTTTTTT CASSLARWTSGGAPITNTGELFF
TRBJ2-7 TRBV11-2 . TRBD1 TGTGCCAGCAGCTTACGCCGGGACAGGCAGTACTTC CASSLRRDRQYF
TRBJ1-2 TRBV20-1 many . TGCAGTGCTAGGGCAGGGAACTATGGCTACACCTTC CSARAGNYGYTF
TRBJ2-3 TRBV9 few . TGTGCCAGCAGCGTACAGGAGGGCCGGGCAGATACGCAGTATTTT CASSVQEGRADTQYF
TRBJ1-6 TRBV6-6 . . TGTGCCAGCGCAATAAGGGGTTCACCCCTCCACTTT CASAIRGSPLHF
TRBJ2-1 TRBV5-1 . TRBD2 TGCGCCAGCAGCTTACTCGGGACTAGCGGTACCTACAATGAGCAGTTCTTC CASSLLGTSGTYNEQFF
TRBJ2-1 TRBV9 few . TGTGCCAGCAGCACCCGACTCGGGGGTGAGCAGTTCTTC CASSTRLGGEQFF
TRBJ2-3 TRBV20-1 . TRBD2 TGCAGTGCTAGAGGACTAGCGGGAGGTGGCTCTAGCACAGATACGCAGTATTTT CSARGLAGGGSSTDTQYF
TRBJ2-3 TRBV5-1 few . TGCGCCAGCAGCTTGGGCTTGACGGTACGGGATACGCAGTATTTT CASSLGLTVRDTQYF
TRBJ1-3 TRBV12-3/TRBV12-4 few TRBD1 TGTGCCAGCACGGGGCAGGGGGATCAGGCTGGAAACACCATATATTTT CASTGQGDQAGNTIYF
TRBJ2-6 TRBV12-3/TRBV12-4 few TRBD2 TGTGCCAGCAGTTTAACTAGCGGGAGGTCGGCTGGGGCCAACGTCCTGACTTTC CASSLTSGRSAGANVLTF
TRBJ1-2 TRBV6-2/TRBV6-3 . . TGTGCCAGCAGTGAGGGGACTCCCGGATATGGCTACACCTTC CASSEGTPGYGYTF
TRBJ2-1 TRBV20-1 few TRBD2 TGCAGTGCTACTAGCGGGGTGAGCTCCTACAATGAGCAGTTCTTC CSATSGVSSYNEQFF
TRBJ1-4 TRBV5-1 once TRBD1 TGCGCCAGCAGCTTCGGCAGGGGGCAGGAAAAACTGTTTTTT CASSFGRGQEKLFF
TRBJ2-7 TRBV28 . TRBD1 TGTGCCAGCAGTTCCTCGACAGGGCGGTCCTACGAGCAGTACTTC CASSSSTGRSYEQYF
TRBJ1-1 TRBV6-1 . . TGTGCCAGCAGCGTTAAAACTGTGAACACTGAAGCTTTCTTT CASSVKTVNTEAFF
TRBJ1-1 TRBV2 . . TGTGCCAGCACCGCTGGGGGGAAAAGGGATACTGAAGCTTTCTTT CASTAGGKRDTEAFF
TRBJ1-1 TRBV7-2 few . TGTGCCAGCAGCTTACTCACCGGCACTGAAGCTTTCTTT CASSLLTGTEAFF
TRBJ1-1 TRBV12-3/TRBV12-4 many . TGTGCCAGCAGCTTTCGGGAGGGCACTGAAGCTTTCTTT CASSFREGTEAFF